The sequence of this TCR beta chain was determined in a study of tumor and adjacent non-tumor tissue in lung cancer. The library came from three nested PCR rounds adapted from ARM-PCR protocols. Using its own MiXCR run on the multiplex PCR reads, TCRdb lists one record per CDR3 protein. Among 60,000 to 85,000 distinct CDR3 sequences listed, around 85% were seen once. About this clonotype itself: Without the conserved terminal phenylalanine or tryptophan, this CDR3 likely stems from a read error. The DNA is omitted, as the CDR3 cannot be located on it reliably, and the CDR3 follows TCRdb's listing.

The CDR3 has 14 amino acids, counting both end residues. Per the germline V gene, CDR1 is MNHEY and CDR2 is SVGAGI. The template was RNA from unsorted bulk tissue. Chemotherapy-naive patients with new lung cancer underwent thoracic surgery in China, August–November 2014. Sequenced: lung tumor tissue. This sequence originates from a woman in her forties or fifties with non-small cell lung cancer. V gene TRBV6-5 combines with J gene TRBJ1-6; the D call TRBD1 from the table was never checked on the DNA. The chain's CDR3 is CASRLQGANSPLRL.